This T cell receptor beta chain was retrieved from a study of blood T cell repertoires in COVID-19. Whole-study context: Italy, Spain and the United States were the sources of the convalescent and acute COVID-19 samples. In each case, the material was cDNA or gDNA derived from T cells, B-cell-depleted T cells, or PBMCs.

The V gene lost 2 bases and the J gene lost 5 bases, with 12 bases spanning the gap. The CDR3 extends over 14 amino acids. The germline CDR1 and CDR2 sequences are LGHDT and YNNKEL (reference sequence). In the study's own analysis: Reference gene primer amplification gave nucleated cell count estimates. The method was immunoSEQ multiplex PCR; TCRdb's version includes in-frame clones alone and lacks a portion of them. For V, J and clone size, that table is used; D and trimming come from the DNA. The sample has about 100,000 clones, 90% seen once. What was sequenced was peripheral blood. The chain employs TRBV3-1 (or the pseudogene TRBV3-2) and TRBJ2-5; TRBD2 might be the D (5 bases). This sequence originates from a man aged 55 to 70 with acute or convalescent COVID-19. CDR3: CASSQNLAGETQYF. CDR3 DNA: TGTGCCAGCAGCCAAAACCTAGCTGGCGAGACCCAGTACTTC.